Only a few counts were recorded for the clone carrying this TCR beta chain. For TCRbeta, the library was prepared with unique molecular identifiers. From the PCR reads, TCRdb called clonotypes with MiXCR, one entry per CDR3 protein. The sample records hundreds of thousands of distinct CDR3 sequences, roughly 15% being singletons. This specimen belongs to a study of T-cell reconstitution after alpha-beta-depleted transplantation in children. The V end was cut by 7 bases, the J end by 3 bases, with 6 bases between. The V gene's germline CDR1 is SGHRS and CDR2 YFSETQ. The CDR3 consists of 11 residues. Specimen: PBMCs from the stem cell graft donor, collected from the stem cell graft. The V call is TRBV5-1, the J call TRBJ2-3; possibly TRBD2 for D (5 bases). This receptor was identified in a human donor who donated a stem cell graft to a child with acute myeloid leukemia. CDR3 in DNA: TGCGCCAGCGGGGAGACAGATACGCAGTATTTT. It specifies CASGETDTQYF.